These T cell receptor beta chains were read from a single sample in a study of blood T cell repertoires in COVID-19. Profiled with immunoSEQ multiplex PCR; TCRdb holds only in-frame clones, not every one. The sample contains 100,000 to 150,000 clones, 55% to 75% of which appear only once. Sequences were obtained from peripheral blood. These TCRs come from a woman aged 70-85 years with acute or convalescent COVID-19. Both conserved end residues are part of each CDR3. D genes are given only for firm matches. Size is omitted from some rows. Given values are once, few, many or a class for expanded clones.

V	D	size	J	CDR3	DNA
TRBV11-2	-	-	TRBJ2-2	CASRRRAGSNTGELFF	TGTGCCAGCAGACGTCGAGCGGGTTCGAACACCGGGGAGCTGTTTTTT
TRBV5-1	-	-	TRBJ2-5	CASREGTSTQETQYF	TGCGCCAGCAGAGAGGGTACTAGCACCCAAGAGACCCAGTACTTC
TRBV2	TRBD2	-	TRBJ2-1	CASSTLAGGNEQFF	TGTGCCAGCAGTACACTAGCGGGGGGGAATGAGCAGTTCTTC
TRBV15	TRBD2	-	TRBJ2-4	CATSRDMGGAKNIQYF	TGTGCCACCAGCAGAGATATGGGAGGGGCCAAAAACATTCAGTACTTC
TRBV11-2	-	-	TRBJ2-1	CASSSSRNEQFF	TGTGCCAGCAGCTCTTCTCGCAATGAGCAGTTCTTC
TRBV6-5	-	many	TRBJ1-4	CASSLGGSNEKLFF	TGTGCCAGCAGTTTAGGGGGATCCAATGAAAAACTGTTTTTT
TRBV12-5	-	-	TRBJ1-5	CASRESSQTLNQPQHF	TGTGCTAGTCGCGAAAGTAGTCAAACTCTCAATCAGCCCCAGCATTTT
TRBV13	-	-	TRBJ1-1	CASSLAGMNTEAFF	TGTGCCAGCAGCTTAGCGGGTATGAACACTGAAGCTTTCTTT
TRBV21-1	-	-	TRBJ1-5	CASSYFTAGRGNQPQHF	TGTGCCAGCAGCTACTTTACGGCGGGTCGAGGCAATCAGCCCCAGCATTTT
TRBV10-3	-	-	TRBJ1-2	CAISGGNYGYTF	TGTGCCATCAGTGGAGGGAACTATGGCTACACCTTC
TRBV19	-	-	TRBJ1-5	CASSTGGSRQPQHF	TGTGCCAGTAGTACGGGAGGGTCACGGCAGCCCCAGCATTTT
TRBV5-1	-	once	TRBJ1-1	CASSSGAGAGNTEAFF	TGCGCCAGCAGCTCCGGGGCAGGGGCTGGGAACACTGAAGCTTTCTTT
TRBV6-1	-	many	TRBJ1-6	CASSDRVSPLHF	TGTGCCAGCAGTGACAGGGTTTCACCCCTCCACTTT
TRBV19	-	-	TRBJ1-5	CASSIGLLQPQHF	TGTGCCAGTAGTATTGGGCTGCTTCAGCCCCAGCATTTT
TRBV10-3	TRBD1	-	TRBJ1-5	CAISEDREGNQPQHF	TGTGCCATCAGTGAGGACAGGGAGGGCAATCAGCCCCAGCATTTT
TRBV6-2/TRBV6-3	-	-	TRBJ2-2	CASSYHGELFF	TGTGCCAGCAGTTACCACGGGGAGCTGTTTTTT
TRBV6-5	-	-	TRBJ2-7	CASSYAPDIYEQYF	TGTGCCAGCAGTTACGCCCCCGACATTTACGAGCAGTACTTC
TRBV18	TRBD1	once	TRBJ1-4	CASSPRQGKEKLFF	TGTGCCAGCTCACCGAGACAGGGTAAAGAAAAACTGTTTTTT
TRBV6-1	TRBD2	-	TRBJ2-7	CASSENLAASNWQYF	TGTGCCAGCAGTGAAAATCTAGCGGCGTCTAATTGGCAGTACTTC
TRBV6-1	TRBD1	-	TRBJ1-5	CASSEQGGQPQHF	TGTGCCAGCAGTGAACAGGGGGGTCAGCCCCAGCATTTT
TRBV19	TRBD1	-	TRBJ2-3	CASMRTGGVPDTQYF	TGTGCCAGTATGCGGACAGGGGGAGTTCCAGATACGCAGTATTTT
TRBV15	-	-	TRBJ1-5	CATRRQVFSNQPQHF	TGTGCCACCAGGAGACAGGTCTTTAGCAATCAGCCCCAGCATTTT
TRBV5-1	TRBD2	-	TRBJ2-3	CASSSSSGGADTQYF	TGCGCCAGCAGCTCGTCTAGCGGGGGGGCAGATACGCAGTATTTT
TRBV6-6	TRBD1	once	TRBJ2-1	CASSAPGQGDNEQFF	TGTGCCAGCAGTGCCCCGGGACAGGGGGACAATGAGCAGTTCTTC
TRBV15	-	-	TRBJ1-4	CATSRDPLVGSANEKLFF	TGTGCCACCAGCAGAGACCCTCTGGTGGGCTCCGCTAATGAAAAACTGTTTTTT
TRBV28	-	-	TRBJ1-2	CASSSGDIIYGYTF	TGTGCCAGCAGTTCAGGGGACATTATCTATGGCTACACCTTC
TRBV5-8	TRBD1	once	TRBJ2-2	CASSSQGEQNTGELFF	TGTGCCAGCAGCTCACAGGGGGAACAGAACACCGGGGAGCTGTTTTTT